This is a list of T cell receptor beta chains from one sample in a study of human T cells and chemical hapten exposure. TCRdb reprocessed the RACE reads with MiXCR, giving one entry per CDR3 protein. The sample comprises under 450,000 distinct CDR3 sequences, 6% to 7% of which are singletons, and roughly 5.4% rests with the top ten. This specimen consisted of whole blood, obtained in connection with sensitization to the hapten diphenylcyclopropenone (DPC). These receptors all stem from a woman aged 18 to 35 with alopecia areata. Some clones in this sample may be carry-over from other donors' samples. Each CDR3 is given with its conserved first and last residue. The D gene is left open where the match is weak. Part of the rows lack a size; the others show once, few, many or a class for expanded clones.

V: TRBV3-1
D: TRBD1
J: TRBJ1-1
size: many
DNA: TGTGCCAGCAGCCCCCCGAGGCAGGGGGGTGAAGCTTTCTTT
CDR3: CASSPPRQGGEAFF

V: TRBV10-3
D: -
J: TRBJ1-1
size: -
DNA: TGTGCCATCGGCGAGGGGGTGAACACTGAAGCTTTCTTT
CDR3: CAIGEGVNTEAFF

V: TRBV29-1
D: -
J: TRBJ2-5
size: -
DNA: TGCAGCGTTGTAGGGGCAGAGCAAGAGACCCAGTACTTC
CDR3: CSVVGAEQETQYF

V: TRBV2
D: -
J: TRBJ1-1
size: few
DNA: TGTGCCAGCAGGGAACAGAACACTGAAGCTTTCTTT
CDR3: CASREQNTEAFF

V: TRBV6-6
D: -
J: TRBJ2-3
size: many
DNA: TGTGCCAGCTGGTATAAGCCTTACACAGATACGCAGTATTTT
CDR3: CASWYKPYTDTQYF

V: TRBV28
D: -
J: TRBJ2-1
size: many
DNA: TGTGCCAGCAGTTTAGGATTGGCGGTGGGGACGAATGAGCAGTTCTTC
CDR3: CASSLGLAVGTNEQFF

V: TRBV29-1
D: -
J: TRBJ2-7
size: many
DNA: TGCAGCGTCGGGGCAGGGGTTTCTTACGAGCAGTACTTC
CDR3: CSVGAGVSYEQYF

V: TRBV4-2
D: -
J: TRBJ1-5
size: many
DNA: TGTGCCAGCAGCCAAGATGGGGGGAGGTGGGCCCAACGACAGCCCCAGCATTTT
CDR3: CASSQDGGRWAQRQPQHF

V: TRBV5-1
D: -
J: TRBJ1-1
size: many
DNA: TGCGCCAGCAGCTTGTCGACAGGCCGGGTGAGAACTGAAGCTTTCTTT
CDR3: CASSLSTGRVRTEAFF

V: TRBV12-3/TRBV12-4
D: -
J: TRBJ1-3
size: many
DNA: TGTGCCAGCACCCCTGGAAACACCATATATTTT
CDR3: CASTPGNTIYF

V: TRBV6-2/TRBV6-3
D: -
J: TRBJ2-5
size: many
DNA: TGTGCCAGCAGTTGGAGCCAAGAGACCCAGTACTTC
CDR3: CASSWSQETQYF

V: TRBV9
D: -
J: TRBJ1-4
size: -
DNA: TGTGCCAGCAGCTCAGGCGGACGGGGCAGCATTAATGAAAAACTGTTTTTT
CDR3: CASSSGGRGSINEKLFF

V: TRBV7-3
D: TRBD1
J: TRBJ2-2
size: few
DNA: TGTGCCAGCAGCTTGGGACAGGGGGTTGGCACCGGGGAGCTGTTTTTT
CDR3: CASSLGQGVGTGELFF

V: TRBV2
D: -
J: TRBJ1-1
size: -
DNA: TGTGCCAGCAGTGGGTTGATGAACACTGAAGCTTTCTTT
CDR3: CASSGLMNTEAFF

V: TRBV6-2/TRBV6-3
D: TRBD2
J: TRBJ2-3
size: few
DNA: TGTGCCAGCAGTTACGAGGCTAGCGGGGGCACAGATACGCAGTATTTT
CDR3: CASSYEASGGTDTQYF

V: TRBV19
D: -
J: TRBJ1-2
size: -
DNA: TGTGCCAGTAGTTTTAGACGGCAACTTCTTAACTATGGCTACACCTTC
CDR3: CASSFRRQLLNYGYTF